This note documents a single TCR beta chain sequence. Because the CDR3's place on the DNA is in doubt, the DNA is left out and the CDR3 is given as listed by TCRdb. The entry originates in a study of blood T cell repertoires in COVID-19. The wider study: Some COVID-19 samples were acute and others convalescent; all came from the United States, Italy and Spain.

In the original processing: Amplification with reference gene primers provided the estimates of nucleated cell counts. Profiling relied on immunoSEQ multiplex PCR, and the TCRdb table lists in-frame clones only, not all of them. The D gene and trimming were derived from the DNA, and the V and J assignments and clone size from that table. The sample yields roughly 70,000 clones, 70% to 80% seen once. Patients from Seattle were sampled longitudinally, starting during active infection. Sequencing input: peripheral blood. The clonotype comes from a man aged 65 to 85 with COVID-19, enrolled during active disease.

The CDR3 here is CASSKEGRTGSVALGSYEQYF. This chain links TRBV21-1 with TRBJ2-7; the table's TRBD1 call for D was not verified on the DNA. TRBV21-1 is annotated as a pseudogene. The length of the CDR3 is 21 amino acids, counting both ends.